This TCR beta chain derives from a study of blood T cell repertoires in COVID-19. Study-wide context: The samples span acute and convalescent COVID-19 from the United States, Italy and Spain. Sources were T cells, B-cell-depleted T cells, or PBMCs; the material itself was cDNA or gDNA.

Germline V gives CDR1 MDHEN, CDR2 SYDVKM. Trimming took 6 bases from V and 5 from J, leaving 13 bases between them. There are 13 residues in the CDR3. Authors' data handling: Amplifying reference gene primers gave estimates of nucleated cell counts. TCRdb's copy holds only in-frame clones and misses some; the assay was immunoSEQ multiplex PCR. D and trimming come from the DNA, and the V and J calls and clone size come from that table. Of approximately 240,000 clones listed, approximately 84% are singletons. The sequencing sample was made of peripheral blood. The chain couples TRBV28 to TRBJ2-5, with D maybe TRBD2 (6 bases). The receptor was isolated from a man in his forties or fifties with acute or convalescent COVID-19. The CDR3: CASRVGGIETQYF. CDR3 bases: TGTGCCAGCAGGGTGGGAGGAATCGAGACCCAGTACTTC.